The 23 T cell receptor beta chains below all came from one sample that was sequenced in a study of cytomegalovirus exposure and HLA in healthy donors. The PCR ran on 60 Vbeta and 13 Jbeta primers. The protocol was immunoSEQ multiplex PCR, while the TCRdb copy is restricted to in-frame clones and leaves out a portion. This table has approximately 75,000 clones, 74% appearing once. The sample taken for sequencing was PBMCs. These receptors were taken from a woman aged 55-69 years in good health and CMV-seropositive.

This chain links TRBV27 with TRBJ1-1, with no clear D. The length of the CDR3 is 13 residues. V gave up 2 bases and J gave up 1 base, with 5 bases separating them. CDR1 and CDR2 (germline): MNHEY, SMNVEV (reference sequence). In DNA form, the CDR3 reads TGTGCCAGCAGTTTAAACAGGAACACTGAAGCTTTCTTT. Amino acids: CASSLNRNTEAFF.

This clone appeared once. The chain joins TRBV30 to TRBJ2-5; 12 bases agree with TRBD2. Germline V CDR1 and CDR2: GTSNPN, SVGIG (reference sequence). This CDR3 comprises 15 residues. V lost 2 bases, J lost 3 bases, and 4 bases stayed unmatched. CDR3 residues: CAWSSGLAGEETQYF. DNA for the CDR3: TGTGCCTGGAGTTCGGGACTAGCGGGCGAAGAGACCCAGTACTTC.

This sequence joins TRBV5-1 and TRBJ2-1; D perhaps matches TRBD2 (5 bases). This CDR3 has 15 amino acids. The V and J ends lost 0 bases and 0 bases respectively, with 7 bases between them. Germline values: CDR1 SGHRS, CDR2 YFSETQ. CDR3 nucleotides: TGCGCCAGCAGCTTGGGAGCGGTCTCCTACAATGAGCAGTTCTTC. It translates to CASSLGAVSYNEQFF.

V gene TRBV25-1 combines with J gene TRBJ1-2, with D hard to call. Trimming shortened V by 3 bases and J by 4 bases, and 3 bases separated the two germline ends. The V gene's germline CDR1 is MGHDK and CDR2 SYGVNS. The CDR3 length is 11 residues. CDR3 nucleotides: TGTGCCAGCAGTGACGTCTATGGCTACACCTTC. Its translation: CASSDVYGYTF.

This clone was detected a few times. The genes are TRBV30 and TRBJ2-7, with 12 bases identical to TRBD2. The germline CDR1 and CDR2 sequences are GTSNPN and SVGIG (reference sequence). This CDR3 has 16 amino acids. V shed 2 bases and J 2 bases; nucleotides not matched to a gene: 7. The CDR3, as DNA: TGTGCCTGGAGTACACGGGCTAGCGGGAGGGCCTACGAGCAGTACTTC. Protein sequence: CAWSTRASGRAYEQYF.

The chain links TRBV7-3 to TRBJ2-1; TRBD2 matches 8 bases. The CDR3 has 15 residues. Germline CDR1 reads SGHTA; CDR2 reads FQGTGA. J gave up 9 bases and V 5 bases, and 12 bases lay outside the gene matches. CDR3: CASSTSPTSAGEQFF. The CDR3 DNA sequence: TGTGCCAGCAGCACCTCACCGACTAGCGCGGGTGAGCAGTTCTTC.

This clone has only a few counts. V is TRBV6-6 and J is TRBJ1-2; TRBD1 might be the D (6 bases). Germline V CDR1 and CDR2: MNHNY, SVGAGI (reference sequence). Trimming removed 2 bases from V and 5 bases from J, with 9 bases in between. The CDR3 covers 13 residues. CDR3 in amino acids: CASSYRDKYGYTF. In DNA form, the CDR3 reads TGTGCCAGCAGTTACAGGGACAAGTATGGCTACACCTTC.

Notes on this clone: One junction end disagrees with the germline gene, perhaps due to a read error. The rearrangement links TRBV7-7 to TRBJ2-2; TRBD1 is a possible D gene (8 bases). This CDR3 has 14 residues. Germline V CDR1 and CDR2: SSHAT, FNYEAQ (reference sequence). CDR3 in amino acids: CASSGTGRTGELFF. The CDR3 DNA reads as TGTGCTAGCAGCGGGACAGGCCGGACCGGGGAGCTGTTTTTT.

This clone has just a few counts. The V gene is TRBV9, the J gene TRBJ1-3, with D possibly matching TRBD1 (6 bases). V lost 3 bases and J 0 bases, leaving 13 bases between the germline ends. Germline CDR1 and CDR2: SGDLS and YYNGEE. The CDR3 loop spans 16 amino acids. CDR3 region: CASSDTGPLSGNTIYF. CDR3 sequence (DNA): TGTGCCAGCAGCGATACAGGGCCTCTCTCTGGAAACACCATATATTTT.

Note on this clone: Other DNA sequences from this sample encode an identical CDR3 as well. V gene TRBV29-1 combines with J gene TRBJ1-1, with 8 bases identical to TRBD1. Unmatched junction bases numbered 3, after V lost 7 bases and J lost 2 bases. Germline V gene data show CDR1 as SQVTM and CDR2 as ANQGSEA. This CDR3 is built from 12 residues. CDR3 amino acids: CSAGTGNTEAFF. The DNA for the CDR3 is TGCAGCGCTGGGACAGGAAACACTGAAGCTTTCTTT.

The V and J genes are TRBV9 and TRBJ2-5, with a possible D match to TRBD2 (6 bases). Germline V gene sequence: CDR1 SGDLS, CDR2 YYNGEE. There are 16 residues in the CDR3. Between the trimmed V and J ends, which lost 0 bases and 2 bases, there was a span of 14 bases. CDR3 DNA: TGTGCCAGCAGCGTAGCACTCGACGGGGGACAAGAGACCCAGTACTTC. Its translation is CASSVALDGGQETQYF.

The chain combines TRBV6-1 with TRBJ1-1; D remains unclear. V was trimmed by 11 bases and J by 1 base, leaving 20 bases between them. The CDR3 has 15 amino acids. Germline V lookup: CDR1 MNHNS, CDR2 SASEGT. CDR3 DNA: TGTGCCGGCCAGACCGAAACACTACCGAACACTGAAGCTTTCTTT. It encodes CAGQTETLPNTEAFF.

This clone was seen a few times. This chain uses TRBV10-3 with TRBJ1-6; D ambiguous. The CDR3 totals 14 residues. Deletions cut 6 bases from V and 2 bases from J, with 8 bases between. Germline CDR1 ENHRY, CDR2 SYGVKD. CDR3: CAISDTAYNSPLHF. CDR3 nucleotide sequence: TGTGCCATCAGCGACACGGCCTATAATTCACCCCTCCACTTT.

The V and J genes are TRBV5-1 and TRBJ1-4; 9 bases line up with TRBD1. Trimming removed 3 bases from V and 6 bases from J; junction bases left unmatched: 9. CDR3 length: 16 residues. Per the germline V gene, CDR1 is SGHRS and CDR2 is YFSETQ. The CDR3 nucleotides are TGCGCCAGCAGCTCCCTTACAGGGGGCGCGGATGAAAAACTGTTTTTT. This sequence encodes CASSSLTGGADEKLFF.

This clone was seen repeatedly, ten times or more. The chain combines TRBV5-1 with TRBJ2-3, with 8 bases identical to TRBD1. Germline V CDR1 and CDR2: SGHRS, YFSETQ. This CDR3 has 15 residues. With V trimmed by 5 bases and J by 3 bases, 8 bases remained unmatched. As DNA, the CDR3 is TGCGCCAGCAGTCTGCTAGGACAGGGAACAGATACGCAGTATTTT. Amino acids: CASSLLGQGTDTQYF.

This clone was seen more than once but under ten times. It differs at one base from a far larger clone, so likely a read error. The genes are TRBV27 and TRBJ2-1; 7 bases map to TRBD1. CDR3 size: 14 residues. J gave up 0 bases and V 5 bases, and 1 base lay outside the gene matches. Per germline, CDR1 MNHEY and CDR2 SMNVEV (reference sequence). The CDR3 DNA reads as TGTGCCAGCAGTCCAGGGGGCTCCTACAATGAGCAGTTCTTC. This translates into CASSPGGSYNEQFF.

The gene calls are TRBV29-1 and TRBJ1-2; D is undetermined. Germline V gene data show CDR1 as SQVTM and CDR2 as ANQGSEA. The CDR3 extends over 13 amino acids. V was cut by 4 bases and J by 0 bases, with 9 bases left in between. Here the CDR3 DNA reads TGCAGCGTTGCTACAGATCCTAACTATGGCTACACCTTC. Its translation: CSVATDPNYGYTF.

This sequence joins TRBV2 and TRBJ1-3; 8 nucleotides agree with TRBD1. Trimming at V came to 8 bases and at J to 0 bases, leaving 0 bases not matched to a gene. This CDR3 has 13 amino acids. Per germline, CDR1 SNHLY and CDR2 FYNNEI. For the CDR3, the DNA is TGTGCCAGCCAGGGGGCCTCTGGAAACACCATATATTTT. Translated, it gives CASQGASGNTIYF.

The V gene is TRBV30, the J gene TRBJ1-2; D possibly corresponds to TRBD1 (5 bases). The ends were cut back, 0 bases at V and 4 bases at J, with 15 bases in the middle. The CDR3 is 15 residues long. Looked up from germline, CDR1 is GTSNPN and CDR2 is SVGIG (reference sequence). The CDR3 DNA sequence: TGTGCCTGGAGTGTAAGGCGGCAGGGAGGCTATGGCTACACCTTC. Its translation is CAWSVRRQGGYGYTF. The variable domain in full, with the rest retrieved from reference TRBV30 and TRBJ1-2, is SQTIHQWPATLVQPVGSPLSLECTVEGTSNPNLYWYRQAAGRGLQLLFYSVGIGQISSEVPQNLSASRPQDRQFILSSKKLLLSDSGFYLCAWSVRRQGGYGYTFGSGTRLTVV.

The chain recombines TRBV29-1 with TRBJ2-3; tentatively, D is TRBD2 (6 bases). V was pared by 4 bases and J by 2 bases, with 10 bases between. The V gene's germline CDR1 is SQVTM and CDR2 ANQGSEA. This CDR3 comprises 13 residues. The CDR3 DNA reads TGCAGCGTTGGTGGGGGGATCACAGATACGCAGTATTTT. Amino acid sequence: CSVGGGITDTQYF.

This rearrangement joins TRBV5-4 to TRBJ2-7, with 7 positions matching TRBD2. Germline-derived CDR1 and CDR2 are SGHNT and YYREEE (reference sequence). V was pared by 9 bases and J by 2 bases, with 11 bases of the junction left unmatched. The CDR3 covers 14 residues. The CDR3 sequence: CATLRTGGPYEQYF. The CDR3 DNA reads TGTGCCACCCTCCGTACGGGAGGCCCCTACGAGCAGTACTTC.

This clone has just one count. This chain joins TRBV25-1 and TRBJ2-2; TRBD1 agrees at 9 bases. The J segment lost 5 bases and the V segment lost 3 bases, leaving 1 base of the junction unmatched. Germline CDR1 reads MGHDK; CDR2 reads SYGVNS. This CDR3 comprises 14 residues. The CDR3 region is CASSEGTGTGELFF. CDR3 coding DNA: TGTGCCAGCAGTGAGGGGACAGGGACCGGGGAGCTGTTTTTT. Drawing the rest from reference TRBV25-1 and TRBJ2-2, the complete variable domain is EADIYQTPRYLVIGTGKKITLECSQTMGHDKMYWYQQDPGMELHLIHYSYGVNSTEKGDLSSESTVSRIRTEHFPLTLESARPSHTSQYLCASSEGTGTGELFFGEGSRLTVL.

In this sample, this clone turned up a few times. Different DNA sequences within this sample yield the same CDR3. The chain employs TRBV5-1 and TRBJ1-1, with D maybe TRBD1 (5 bases). Germline assignment: CDR1 SGHRS and CDR2 YFSETQ. V was pared by 4 bases and J by 1 base, with 11 bases between. The CDR3 contains 14 residues. CDR3 residues: CASSPGGGNTEAFF. The CDR3 DNA reads TGCGCCAGCAGCCCGGGCGGGGGGAACACTGAAGCTTTCTTT.